The 22 T cell receptor beta chains presented below share a single source sample, sequenced in a study of CD8+CD57+ T cells in acquired aplastic anemia. Flow cytometry had shown expanded CD8+CD57+ cells in the patients chosen for sequencing. The template for TCR beta VDJ and CDR3 sequence profiling was genomic DNA. TCRdb re-derived calls from the reads in MiXCR, one entry per CDR3 protein. The sample carries 200,000 to 300,000 distinct CDR3 sequences, 40% to 50% recorded once. Material: sorted CD4+, CD8+, or CD8+CD57+ T cells (not recorded which) from PBMCs. Receptors were obtained from a human donor with aplastic anemia.

This sequence joins TRBV4-3 and TRBJ2-2; a weak D match, TRBD2 (6 bases). V was pared by 0 bases and J by 6 bases, with 11 bases between. Germline lookup yields CDR1 LGHNA and CDR2 YSLEER. The CDR3 length is 15 residues. In nucleotides, the CDR3 is TGCGCCAGCAGCCAAGATCGGAGCGGGCCCGGGGAGCTGTTTTTT. It encodes CASSQDRSGPGELFF.

The J gene is TRBJ2-3, the V gene TRBV2; D unclear. The CDR3 extends over 12 amino acids. Trimming cost V 6 bases and J 2 bases, with 6 bases left between them. The V gene's germline CDR1 is SNHLY and CDR2 FYNNEI. The CDR3 bases are TGTGCCAGCAGAGGCTACACAGATACGCAGTATTTT. This sequence encodes CASRGYTDTQYF.

There are many counts of this clonotype. The CDR3 nucleotides are TGTGCCAGCAGCCAAGCGGGGGGGGAGTCTGGGGCCAACGTCCTGACTTTC. The encoded protein is CASSQAGGESGANVLTF. The chain links TRBV4-2 to TRBJ2-6; TRBD2 matches 8 bases. Germline V gene data show CDR1 as LGHNA and CDR2 as YNFKEQ. The CDR3 is 17 residues long. The ends lost 1 base at V and 1 base at J; junction bases unmatched: 3.

This clonotype appeared a few times. One junction end disagrees with the germline gene, perhaps due to a read error. The rearrangement joins TRBV11-2 to TRBJ2-5; D remains unclear. This CDR3 comprises 15 residues. Germline lookup yields CDR1 SGHAT and CDR2 FQNNGV. This CDR3 reads CASGLGSLVQETQYF. In DNA, the CDR3 is TGTGCCAGCGGCTTAGGATCTCTAGTTCAGGAGACCCAGTACTTC.

The chain employs TRBV2 and TRBJ1-6, with 7 positions matching TRBD1. V was pared by 5 bases and J by 6 bases, with 1 base of the junction left unmatched. The CDR3 runs to 13 residues. The V gene's germline CDR1 is SNHLY and CDR2 FYNNEI. The CDR3 nucleotides are TGTGCCAGCAGTAGGGACAGTAATTCACCCCTCCACTTT. Encoded protein: CASSRDSNSPLHF.

A word on this clonotype: The germline gene is not matched at one end of the junction; a read error may be the cause. The chain recombines TRBV6-1 with TRBJ1-5; 8 nucleotides line up with TRBD1. This CDR3 is built from 14 residues. Germline CDR1 MNHNS, CDR2 SASEGT. CDR3 nucleotides: TGTGCCAGCTACGGGACAGGAATTAATCAGCCCCAGCACTTT. Amino acid sequence: CASYGTGINQPQHF.

V usage is TRBV20-1 and J usage is TRBJ2-7, with D tentatively TRBD2 (5 bases). There are 15 residues in the CDR3. Trimming took 0 bases from V and 6 from J, leaving 18 bases between them. Looked up from germline, CDR1 is DFQATT and CDR2 is SNEGSKA (reference sequence). CDR3 amino acids: CSAREPRGRGSEQYF. CDR3 bases: TGCAGTGCTAGAGAGCCCCGGGGTCGGGGTAGCGAGCAGTACTTC.

The chain carries TRBV10-3 and TRBJ2-2; D uncertain. CDR3 length equals 11 residues. Germline CDR1 reads ENHRY; CDR2 reads SYGVKD. With 3 bases removed from V and 4 bases from J, the gap between germline ends came to 0 bases. The CDR3 protein is CAISDTGELFF. The DNA for the CDR3 is TGTGCCATCAGTGACACCGGGGAGCTGTTTTTT.

The chain employs TRBV12-3 or TRBV12-4 and TRBJ1-1, with 7 bases aligning to TRBD1. V lost 0 bases to trimming and J lost 11 bases; unmatched junction nucleotides: 6. This CDR3 has 13 residues. DNA of the CDR3: TGTGCCAGCAGTTTAGCCAGGGGGATGGAGGCTTTCTTT. It is translated as CASSLARGMEAFF.

The DNA of the CDR3 is TGCAGTGCTTGGCTAGACTACGAGCAGTTCTTC. Its protein is CSAWLDYEQFF. The J gene is TRBJ2-7, the V gene TRBV20-1; tentatively, D is TRBD2 (5 bases). The J call is doubtful: the DNA matches TRBJ2-1 better. Germline V gene sequence: CDR1 DFQATT, CDR2 SNEGSKA (reference sequence). The CDR3 length is 11 residues.

The V gene is TRBV7-9, the J gene TRBJ2-3, with D possibly being TRBD2 (6 bases). The germline CDR1 and CDR2 sequences are SEHNR and FQNEAQ (reference sequence). V lost 3 bases and J 4 bases, leaving 17 bases between the germline ends. The CDR3 is 16 residues long. The CDR3 DNA sequence: TGTGCCAGCAGCTTGTCGGCTAGCGTGTTCCCAGATACGCAGTATTTT. Amino acid sequence: CASSLSASVFPDTQYF.

This chain uses TRBV7-9 with TRBJ2-7; 8 bases fit TRBD2. V lost 4 bases to trimming and J lost 7 bases; unmatched junction nucleotides: 12. In germline, CDR1 is SEHNR, CDR2 FQNEAQ (reference sequence). This CDR3 contains 15 residues. The CDR3 coding sequence is TGTGCCAGCAGCTCCGGGACTAGTATTGTCTATGAGCAGTACTTC. The encoded protein is CASSSGTSIVYEQYF.

The chain couples TRBV19 to TRBJ1-4; TRBD1 aligns across 8 bases. J gave up 6 bases and V 5 bases, and 2 bases lay outside the gene matches. Germline assignment: CDR1 LNHDA and CDR2 SQIVND (reference sequence). CDR3 length: 13 amino acids. CDR3 amino acids: CASSADRDEKLFF. Here the CDR3 DNA reads TGTGCCAGTAGTGCGGACAGGGATGAAAAACTGTTTTTT.

This chain connects TRBV28 to TRBJ2-7; D might be TRBD2 (6 bases). The CDR3 length is 16 residues. V was cut by 5 bases and J by 3 bases, with 20 bases left in between. Germline lookup yields CDR1 MDHEN and CDR2 SYDVKM. The CDR3 loop reads CASSELRRDSNYEQYF. CDR3 DNA sequence: TGTGCCAGCAGTGAACTTCGCCGGGACTCAAACTACGAGCAGTACTTC.

This clonotype has a count of ten or more. CDR3 region: CASSSLPIDRGSYTF. DNA for the CDR3: TGTGCCAGCAGTTCCCTTCCAATCGACAGGGGAAGCTACACCTTC. The chain has TRBV2 and TRBJ1-2, with 8 positions matching TRBD1. This CDR3 spans 15 amino acids. From germline, CDR1 is SNHLY and CDR2 FYNNEI. After removal of 5 bases from V and 9 bases from J, the junction contained 14 bases not matched to a gene.

The rearrangement joins TRBV19 to TRBJ2-4; 14 bases agree with TRBD2. The germline V gene has CDR1 LNHDA and CDR2 SQIVND (reference sequence). This CDR3 comprises 19 residues. The V segment lost 4 bases and the J segment 0 bases; nucleotides outside the gene matches: 8. In DNA form, the CDR3 reads TGTGCCAGTAGTAAGGGAGGACTAGCGGGAGGTCTAGCCAAAAACATTCAGTACTTC. As protein: CASSKGGLAGGLAKNIQYF.

V is TRBV12-5 and J is TRBJ2-7; D is possibly TRBD1 or TRBD2 (6 bases each). Trimming pared 7 bases from V and 2 bases from J, leaving 15 bases between. The germline V gene has CDR1 LGHNT and CDR2 FRNRAP. This CDR3 has 14 residues. CDR3 in amino acids: CASVLAGEAYEQYF. The CDR3 nucleotides are TGTGCTAGTGTTCTCGCAGGGGAGGCCTACGAGCAGTACTTC.

About this clonotype itself: A much larger clonotype is one base distant, so this may be a read error. It is likely a read error, because the conserved phenylalanine at the end of the CDR3 is missing. The chain links TRBV6-4 to TRBJ2-5; 11 nucleotides line up with TRBD2. The DNA matches TRBJ2-1 better at its end, which makes the J call doubtful. This CDR3 is 15 amino acids long. Germline lookup yields CDR1 MRHNA and CDR2 SNTAGT. CDR3 protein: CASSDQLAGANEQFV. In nucleotides, the CDR3 is TGTGCCAGCAGTGACCAACTAGCGGGAGCGAATGAGCAGTTCGTC.

The chain couples TRBV29-1 to TRBJ1-1; a weak D match, TRBD1 (6 bases). V lost 4 bases, J lost 0 bases, and 12 bases lay in between. The germline V gene encodes CDR1 SQVTM and CDR2 ANQGSEA. This CDR3 has 14 residues. CDR3 in DNA: TGCAGCGTTGTAGAAGGGGACATGAACACTGAAGCTTTCTTT. Protein: CSVVEGDMNTEAFF.

This chain links TRBV20-1 with TRBJ1-6; 8 nucleotides agree with TRBD1. J was trimmed by 6 bases and V by 0 bases; bases with no gene match: 7. The CDR3 runs 16 residues. Looked up from germline, CDR1 is DFQATT and CDR2 is SNEGSKA (reference sequence). In DNA, the CDR3 is TGCAGTGCTAGAGATCTTAGACAGGGGAGTAATTCACCCCTCCACTTT. This gives the protein CSARDLRQGSNSPLHF.

The rearrangement joins TRBV5-1 to TRBJ1-2; D gene unclear. The CDR3 is 11 residues long. Germline assignment: CDR1 SGHRS and CDR2 YFSETQ. The ends were cut back, 0 bases at V and 11 bases at J, with 8 bases in the middle. This chain's CDR3 is CASSLVGRYTF. The CDR3 DNA sequence: TGCGCCAGCAGCTTGGTAGGACGGTACACCTTC. Full variable domain (missing parts from reference TRBV5-1 and TRBJ1-2): KAGVTQTPRYLIKTRGQQVTLSCSPISGHRSVSWYQQTPGQGLQFLFEYFSETQRNKGNFPGRFSGRQFSNSRSEMNVSTLELGDSALYLCASSLVGRYTFGSGTRLTVV.

The rearrangement uses TRBV3-1 and TRBJ2-5; D is perhaps TRBD1 or TRBD2 (5 bases each). Germline CDR1 is LGHDT and CDR2 is YNNKEL (reference sequence). The V end was cut by 0 bases, the J end by 4 bases, with 12 bases between. CDR3 length: 15 amino acids. CDR3 sequence reads: CASSQDSGTGETQYF. CDR3 nucleotide sequence: TGTGCCAGCAGCCAAGATTCCGGGACCGGAGAGACCCAGTACTTC.